This record covers a single TCR beta chain. The antigen is undetermined. At one boundary the junction diverges from the germline segment, which might be a read error. TCRdb re-called the PCR reads with MiXCR, one entry per CDR3 protein. The repertoire holds about 15,000 distinct CDR3 sequences, with approximately 61% as singletons. Regarding time point: before preoperative PTX-NDP chemotherapy. The sample originates from a study of esophageal squamous cell carcinoma under preoperative chemotherapy. Across the study: Both tumor-infiltrating lymphocytes and peripheral blood T cells were profiled.

Study observations and caveats: Chemotherapy was followed by significantly higher TCR diversity in peripheral T cells only, not tumor-infiltrating lymphocytes. Abundant clones tended to shrink rather than expand after paclitaxel-nedaplatin.

The biological material was taken from a patient given preoperative chemotherapy. The TCR was taken from a human donor with esophageal squamous cell carcinoma. The donor label of this sample is uncertain.

The CDR3 loop reads CARRGQNTETQYF. CDR3 bases: TGTGCCAGGAGGGGTCAGAACACAGAGACGCAGTATTTT. The chain joins TRBV12-3 or TRBV12-4 to TRBJ2-2; D is tentatively TRBD1 or TRBD2 (5 bases each). The J call may be mistaken, given a closer DNA end match to TRBJ2-3. This CDR3 has 13 residues.